Below are 3 T cell receptor beta chains sequenced from a single sample in a study of blood T cell repertoires in COVID-19. Repertoires were generated with immunoSEQ multiplex PCR, while TCRdb's copy carries only in-frame clones and drops some. The sample includes 230,000 or so clones, around 82% seen only once; the top ten take around 3.5%. Material: PBMCs or T cells enriched from blood (not recorded which). Receptors were obtained from a man in his forties or fifties who had recovered from COVID-19.

V gene TRBV19 combines with J gene TRBJ1-4; the match to TRBD1 covers 11 bases. CDR3 length: 15 amino acids. CDR1 and CDR2 (germline): LNHDA, SQIVND (reference sequence). V lost 5 bases and J lost 5; bases outside the gene matches: 4. As DNA, the CDR3 is TGTGCCAGTAGTTCCCGGGACAGGGGGAATGAAAAACTGTTTTTT. Translated, it gives CASSSRDRGNEKLFF.

The chain is built from TRBV3-1 (or the pseudogene TRBV3-2) and TRBJ1-1; 9 bases align to TRBD1. CDR3 length: 15 residues. CDR1 is LGHDT, CDR2 YNNKEL, per germline (reference sequence). V lost 0 bases and J lost 10; bases outside the gene matches: 9. The DNA of the CDR3 is TGTGCCAGCAGCCAAGATTTGGGACAGGGAATTGGAGCTTTCTTT. As protein: CASSQDLGQGIGAFF.

This chain joins TRBV24-1 and TRBJ2-7; D remains unclear. The CDR3 length is 11 residues. Germline CDR1 and CDR2: KGHDR and SFDVKD. The V end was cut by 4 bases, the J end by 5 bases, with 5 bases between. CDR3 in DNA: TGTGCCACCAGTGACTTAAACGAGCAGTACTTC. Translation gives CATSDLNEQYF.